This T cell receptor beta chain was identified during a study of blood T cell repertoires in COVID-19. Study as a whole: The cDNA or gDNA used as material had been derived from T cells, B-cell-depleted T cells, or PBMCs.

The germline CDR1 and CDR2 sequences are SEHNR and FQNEAQ (reference sequence). Trimming stripped 4 bases from V and 3 bases from J, with 16 bases between. The CDR3 totals 15 residues. TCRdb keeps only in-frame clones here, not all; method: immunoSEQ multiplex PCR. The table has fewer than 250,000 clones, around 89% seen once. Specimen: PBMCs or T cells enriched from blood (not recorded which). The rearrangement joins TRBV7-9 to TRBJ2-7, with D possibly being TRBD1 (7 bases). The clonotype was recovered from a man aged 25 to 45 who had been exposed to COVID-19. This CDR3 is CASSSTGTAGYEQYF. The DNA of the CDR3 is TGTGCCAGCAGCTCCACCGGGACAGCGGGCTACGAGCAGTACTTC.